This T cell receptor (beta chain) is from a study of blood T cell repertoires in COVID-19. Some clones are missing from TCRdb's copy, which holds only in-frame ones; the method was immunoSEQ multiplex PCR. The table lists around 360,000 clones, approximately 89% of them singletons. This receptor was identified in a middle-aged man in a cohort exposed to, infected with or recovered from COVID-19 (not recorded which). Sequencing used PBMCs or T cells enriched from blood (not recorded which).

CDR3 sequence reads: CASSPNFPYEQYF. In nucleotides, the CDR3 is TGTGCCAGCAGCCCAAACTTCCCCTACGAGCAGTACTTC. The gene calls are TRBV6-5 and TRBJ2-7, with unresolved D. Trimming removed 6 bases at V and 2 bases at J, with 11 bases between. The germline CDR1 and CDR2 sequences are MNHEY and SVGAGI. This CDR3 is 13 amino acids long.